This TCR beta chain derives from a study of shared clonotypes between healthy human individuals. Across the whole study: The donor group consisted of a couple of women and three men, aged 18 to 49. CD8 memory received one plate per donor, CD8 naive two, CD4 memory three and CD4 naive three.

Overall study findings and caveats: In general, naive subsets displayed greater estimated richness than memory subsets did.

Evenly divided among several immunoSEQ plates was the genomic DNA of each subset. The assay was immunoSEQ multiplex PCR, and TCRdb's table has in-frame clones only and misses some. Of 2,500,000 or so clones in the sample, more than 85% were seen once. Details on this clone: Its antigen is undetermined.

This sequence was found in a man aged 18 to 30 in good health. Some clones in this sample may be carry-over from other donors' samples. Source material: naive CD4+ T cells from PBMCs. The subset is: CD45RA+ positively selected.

The DNA of the CDR3 is TGTGCCAGCAGCTTGGTGGCTAGCGGGAGTGCAGATACGCAGTATTTT. This sequence encodes CASSLVASGSADTQYF. This chain links TRBV5-4 with TRBJ2-3; 10 bases agree with TRBD2. J gave up 4 bases and V 0 bases, and 5 bases lay outside the gene matches. The length of the CDR3 is 16 residues. Germline V lookup: CDR1 SGHNT, CDR2 YYREEE (reference sequence).